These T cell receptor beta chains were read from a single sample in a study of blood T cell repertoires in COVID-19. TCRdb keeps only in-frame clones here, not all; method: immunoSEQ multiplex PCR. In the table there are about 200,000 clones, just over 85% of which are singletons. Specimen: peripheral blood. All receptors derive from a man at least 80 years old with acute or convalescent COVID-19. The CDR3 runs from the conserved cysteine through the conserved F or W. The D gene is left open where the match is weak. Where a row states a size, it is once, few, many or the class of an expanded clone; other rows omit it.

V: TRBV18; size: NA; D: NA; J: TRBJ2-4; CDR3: CASSAATKNIQYF; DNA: TGTGCCAGCTCAGCGGCTACAAAAAACATTCAGTACTTC
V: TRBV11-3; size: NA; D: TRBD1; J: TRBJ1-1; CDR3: CASSYDRVDTEAFF; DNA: TGTGCCAGCAGCTATGACAGGGTAGACACTGAAGCTTTCTTT
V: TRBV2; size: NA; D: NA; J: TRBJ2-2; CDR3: CASSKDSNTGELFF; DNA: TGTGCCAGCAGTAAAGACTCGAACACCGGGGAGCTGTTTTTT
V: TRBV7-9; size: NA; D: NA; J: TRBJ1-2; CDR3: CASSLEAGSFGYTF; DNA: TGTGCCAGCAGCTTAGAGGCAGGTTCCTTTGGCTACACCTTC
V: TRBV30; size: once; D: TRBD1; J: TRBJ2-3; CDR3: CAWSAGTGTDTQYF; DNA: TGTGCCTGGAGCGCCGGGACAGGGACAGATACGCAGTATTTT
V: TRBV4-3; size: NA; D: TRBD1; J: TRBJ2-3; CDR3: CASSPGTGRTDTQYF; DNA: TGCGCCAGCAGCCCCGGGACAGGGCGAACAGATACGCAGTATTTT
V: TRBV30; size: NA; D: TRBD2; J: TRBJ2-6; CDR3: CAWTSGGRPPGTGANVLTF; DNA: TGTGCCTGGACATCGGGAGGCAGACCACCCGGTACTGGGGCCAACGTCCTGACTTTC
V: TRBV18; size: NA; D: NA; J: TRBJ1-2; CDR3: CASSEETGFGGYTF; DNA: TGTGCCAGCTCAGAAGAAACAGGGTTTGGTGGCTACACCTTC
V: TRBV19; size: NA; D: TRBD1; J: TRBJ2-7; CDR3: CASSRQGYEQYF; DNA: TGTGCCAGTAGTAGACAGGGATACGAGCAGTACTTC
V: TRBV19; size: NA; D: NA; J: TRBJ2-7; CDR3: CASQRHRGSRGSYEQYF; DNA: TGTGCCAGTCAGCGACACCGGGGTTCCCGTGGCTCCTACGAGCAGTACTTC
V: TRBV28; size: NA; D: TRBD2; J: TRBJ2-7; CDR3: CASSRRLAGYEQYF; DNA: TGTGCCAGCAGCCGTAGACTAGCGGGATACGAGCAGTACTTC
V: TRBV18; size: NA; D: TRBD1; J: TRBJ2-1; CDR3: CASSPDRGQLYNEQFF; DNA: TGTGCCAGCTCACCCGACAGGGGGCAACTCTACAATGAGCAGTTCTTC
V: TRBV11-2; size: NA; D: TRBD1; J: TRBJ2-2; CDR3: CASSPRQGAGELFF; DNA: TGTGCCAGCAGCCCCCGACAGGGGGCCGGGGAGCTGTTTTTT
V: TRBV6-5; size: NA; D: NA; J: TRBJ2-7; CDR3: CASRLNRPPYEQYF; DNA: TGTGCCAGCAGACTAAACAGGCCCCCCTACGAGCAGTACTTC
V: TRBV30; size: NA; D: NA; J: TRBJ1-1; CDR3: CAWSGQLLNTEAFF; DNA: TGTGCCTGGAGTGGACAGCTCTTGAACACTGAAGCTTTCTTT
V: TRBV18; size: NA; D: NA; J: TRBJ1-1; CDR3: CASSPTGLNTEAFF; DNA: TGTGCCAGCTCACCAACAGGGTTGAACACTGAAGCTTTCTTT
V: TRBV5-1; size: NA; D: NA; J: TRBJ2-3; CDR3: CASSMGQPTDTQYF; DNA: TGCGCCAGCAGTATGGGACAACCCACAGATACGCAGTATTTT
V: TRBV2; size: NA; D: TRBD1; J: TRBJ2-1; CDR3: CASRGTGAYNEQFF; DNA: TGTGCCAGCAGAGGGACAGGGGCTTACAATGAGCAGTTCTTC
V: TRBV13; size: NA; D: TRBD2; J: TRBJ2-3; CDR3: CASSLEGSGKFPVGGTGDTQYF; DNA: TGTGCCAGCAGCTTAGAGGGTAGCGGGAAGTTCCCCGTTGGGGGCACCGGAGATACGCAGTATTTT
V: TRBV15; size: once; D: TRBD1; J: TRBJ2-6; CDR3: CATSRGTGGAGANVLTF; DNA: TGTGCCACCAGCAGAGGGACAGGGGGCGCCGGGGCCAACGTCCTGACTTTC
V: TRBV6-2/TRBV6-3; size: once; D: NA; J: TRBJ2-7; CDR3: CASTPRAPYEQYF; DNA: TGTGCCAGCACCCCCCGCGCTCCCTACGAGCAGTACTTC
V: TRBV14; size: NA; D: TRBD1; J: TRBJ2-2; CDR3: CASSLMWGQGNTGELFF; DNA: TGTGCCAGCAGTCTGATGTGGGGACAGGGGAACACCGGGGAGCTGTTTTTT